Listed here are 32 T cell receptor beta chains from one sample, sequenced in a study of shared clonotypes between healthy human individuals. Terminally differentiated effector memory CD45RA+ cells were excluded by CCR7 positive selection of CD45RO-negative cells. Assay used: immunoSEQ multiplex PCR; TCRdb lists only in-frame clones, some missing. This table has about 1,900,000 clones, just under 95% appearing once. Sequenced sample: naive CD8+ T cells sorted from blood. All receptors come from a man aged 18 to 29 in good health.

This clone has more than one count but fewer than ten. The V call is TRBV7-9, the J call TRBJ1-6, with 8 bases identical to TRBD1. Germline assignment: CDR1 SEHNR and CDR2 FQNEAQ (reference sequence). The length of the CDR3 is 15 residues. Germline trimming cut 2 bases from V and 7 bases from J; bases unmatched to any gene: 4. CDR3 sequence: CASSLRTGRNSPLHF. As DNA, the CDR3 is TGTGCCAGCAGCTTAAGGACAGGGAGGAATTCACCCCTCCACTTT.

The chain uses TRBV25-1 and TRBJ2-2; D not resolved. CDR1 MGHDK and CDR2 SYGVNS come from the germline V gene. The CDR3 totals 13 residues. Trimming took 6 bases from V and 9 from J, leaving 14 bases between them. As DNA, the CDR3 is TGTGCCAGCAGAGTGAATGAGGATAGGGAGCTGTTTTTT. The encoded protein is CASRVNEDRELFF.

This sequence joins TRBV30 and TRBJ2-7, with D tentatively TRBD2 (7 bases). Germline V gives CDR1 GTSNPN, CDR2 SVGIG (reference sequence). This CDR3 has 18 residues. Trimming shortened V by 7 bases and J by 2 bases, and 30 bases separated the two germline ends. CDR3 bases: TGTGCCTCCGAAGGGGGGGAGACAGGTGGAACTTTGGCCTACGAGCAGTACTTC. It is translated as CASEGGETGGTLAYEQYF.

This chain uses TRBV27 with TRBJ2-2; 10 nucleotides agree with TRBD2. The CDR3 length is 16 residues. The germline V gene encodes CDR1 MNHEY and CDR2 SMNVEV (reference sequence). J gave up 0 bases and V 6 bases, and 4 bases lay outside the gene matches. The CDR3 sequence is CASRDSGGPNTGELFF. In DNA, the CDR3 is TGTGCCAGCAGAGATAGCGGGGGGCCGAACACCGGGGAGCTGTTTTTT.

The chain recombines TRBV4-3 with TRBJ2-5; D is unclear. Germline assignment: CDR1 LGHNA and CDR2 YSLEER. The CDR3 runs 12 residues. The V end was cut by 0 bases, the J end by 6 bases, with 5 bases between. This CDR3 is CASSQDGKTQYF. Here the CDR3 DNA reads TGCGCCAGCAGCCAAGATGGGAAGACCCAGTACTTC.

The chain couples TRBV7-2 to TRBJ2-1, with 7 nucleotides matching TRBD2. V lost 4 bases, J lost 4 bases, and 10 bases stayed unmatched. Per the germline V gene, CDR1 is SGHTA and CDR2 is FQGNSA. CDR3 length: 16 residues. Here the CDR3 reads CASSSTVGGVYNEQFF. As DNA, the CDR3 is TGTGCCAGCAGCTCCACCGTGGGGGGGGTATACAATGAGCAGTTCTTC.

The V and J genes are TRBV2 and TRBJ2-2, with D uncertain. Germline V gene lookup returns CDR1 SNHLY and CDR2 FYNNEI. V dropped 3 bases and J dropped 0 bases, with 8 bases sitting between them. The CDR3 totals 15 residues. The CDR3 protein is CASSEVQSNTGELFF. CDR3 sequence (DNA): TGTGCCAGCAGTGAGGTCCAATCGAACACCGGGGAGCTGTTTTTT.

The chain recombines TRBV9 with TRBJ2-5; D uncertain. From germline, CDR1 is SGDLS and CDR2 YYNGEE. This CDR3 has 15 amino acids. Trimming took off 4 bases at V and 1 base at J, with 14 bases between the two ends. The CDR3 nucleotides are TGTGCCAGCAGCTTCTCTGGGCTCTCCCAAGAGACCCAGTACTTC. It yields the protein CASSFSGLSQETQYF. Looking up the rest from reference TRBV9 and TRBJ2-5 gives the full variable domain: DSGVTQTPKHLITATGQRVTLRCSPRSGDLSVYWYQQSLDQGLQFLIQYYNGEERAKGNILERFSAQQFPDLHSELNLSSLELGDSALYFCASSFSGLSQETQYFGPGTRLLVL.

The chain combines TRBV5-6 with TRBJ2-7; TRBD1 agrees at 8 bases. With V trimmed by 2 bases and J by 2 bases, 3 bases remained unmatched. CDR3 length: 14 residues. CDR1 and CDR2 (germline): SGHDT, YYEEEE. CDR3 bases: TGTGCCAGCAGCTTTGACAGGGGAGCCTACGAGCAGTACTTC. Protein product: CASSFDRGAYEQYF.

CDR3: CASSWGSETYEQYF. The CDR3 bases are TGTGCCAGCAGTTGGGGTAGCGAGACCTACGAGCAGTACTTC. The chain couples TRBV2 to TRBJ2-7, with a possible D match to TRBD2 (5 bases). V lost 5 bases, J lost 2 bases, and 13 bases lay in between. The CDR3 loop spans 14 amino acids. The germline gives CDR1 SNHLY, CDR2 FYNNEI. Supplemented by reference TRBV2 and TRBJ2-7, the full variable domain reads EPEVTQTPSHQVTQMGQEVILRCVPISNHLYFYWYRQILGQKVEFLVSFYNNEISEKSEIFDDQFSVERPDGSNFTLKIRSTKLEDSAMYFCASSWGSETYEQYFGPGTRLTVT.

The J gene is TRBJ1-1, the V gene TRBV20-1; weak D call: TRBD1 (5 bases). Trimming cost V 5 bases and J 6 bases, with 10 bases left between them. This CDR3 contains 11 residues. In germline, CDR1 is DFQATT, CDR2 SNEGSKA (reference sequence). CDR3 nucleotide sequence: TGCAGTGCTGGGGGAGACCCTGAAGCTTTCTTT. Its protein is CSAGGDPEAFF.

Concerning this clone itself: This may come from a read error, since a much larger clone is one base off. Other nucleotide sequences from this sample produce the same CDR3. The rearrangement joins TRBV13 to TRBJ2-3, with D unresolved. Trimming pared 3 bases from V and 3 bases from J, leaving 1 base between. Germline V gene lookup returns CDR1 PRHDT and CDR2 FYEKMQ (reference sequence). This CDR3 contains 11 residues. The CDR3 nucleotides are TGTGCCAGCAGCTTTACAGATACGCAGTATTTT. It specifies CASSFTDTQYF. The entire variable domain, with the rest obtained from reference TRBV13 and TRBJ2-3, is as follows: AAGVIQSPRHLIKEKRETATLKCYPIPRHDTVYWYQQGPGQDPQFLISFYEKMQSDKGSIPDRFSAQQFSDYHSELNMSSLELGDSALYFCASSFTDTQYFGPGTRLTVL.

The genes are TRBV2 and TRBJ2-1; possible D gene TRBD2, 6 bases. Trimming removed 3 bases from V and 3 bases from J, with 9 bases in between. CDR3 length equals 14 residues. Germline V gives CDR1 SNHLY, CDR2 FYNNEI. The CDR3 DNA reads as TGTGCCAGCAGTGATATGCGGGGCTACAATGAGCAGTTCTTC. Protein product: CASSDMRGYNEQFF.

The J gene is TRBJ1-2, the V gene TRBV19; no reliable D call. Trimming removed 3 bases at V and 4 bases at J, with 15 bases between. Germline lookup yields CDR1 LNHDA and CDR2 SQIVND (reference sequence). The CDR3 is 15 residues long. The CDR3 nucleotides read TGTGCCAGTAGTATTGGCGGATTCAACTCCTATGGCTACACCTTC. It codes for CASSIGGFNSYGYTF.

Here the CDR3 DNA reads TGCGCCAGCAGCCAAGGGTTATCAGTCTCCTACGAGCAGTACTTC. Its translation: CASSQGLSVSYEQYF. This rearrangement joins TRBV4-1 to TRBJ2-7; D is ambiguous. The CDR3 has 15 amino acids. The V end lost 1 base, the J end lost 0 bases, and 10 bases lay between the germline ends. Germline CDR1 is MGHRA and CDR2 is YSYEKL.

The genes are TRBV10-2 and TRBJ2-2, with D perhaps TRBD1 or TRBD2 (5 bases each). The CDR3 sequence is 13 residues long. Germline V gene lookup returns CDR1 WSHSY and CDR2 SAAADI. V was pared by 3 bases and J by 6 bases, with 8 bases between. CDR3 sequence: CASSDGGAGELFF. As DNA, the CDR3 is TGCGCCAGCAGTGATGGGGGAGCCGGGGAGCTGTTTTTT.

This clone was counted once. V usage is TRBV7-9 and J usage is TRBJ2-7; no clear D gene. Trimming took 1 base from V and 2 from J, leaving 12 bases between them. From germline, CDR1 is SEHNR and CDR2 FQNEAQ (reference sequence). This CDR3 is 15 amino acids long. The DNA of the CDR3 is TGTGCCAGCAGCTTAGGACAAGTATCCCCCTACGAGCAGTACTTC. Translation gives CASSLGQVSPYEQYF.

The chain recombines TRBV10-3 with TRBJ1-1, with 7 bases lining up with TRBD1. Germline lookup yields CDR1 ENHRY and CDR2 SYGVKD. Germline trimming cut 6 bases from V and 2 bases from J; bases unmatched to any gene: 6. This CDR3 is 14 amino acids long. DNA of the CDR3: TGTGCCATCAGCCGGGGGACAGAAAACACTGAAGCTTTCTTT. Translating gives CAISRGTENTEAFF.

The chain couples TRBV7-2 to TRBJ2-1; D is undetermined. The V gene lost 8 bases and the J gene lost 8 bases, with 16 bases spanning the gap. CDR1 and CDR2 from the germline V gene are SGHTA and FQGNSA. The CDR3 is 13 amino acids. The CDR3 loop reads CASGPSPWDEQFF. In nucleotides, the CDR3 is TGTGCCAGCGGCCCAAGCCCCTGGGATGAGCAGTTCTTC.

V and J are TRBV9 and TRBJ2-7, with TRBD1 identical over 10 bases. The CDR3 extends over 15 amino acids. V dropped 3 bases and J dropped 2; count of bases not matched to a gene: 5. Germline CDR1 reads SGDLS; CDR2 reads YYNGEE. The CDR3 region is CASSEGTGAAYEQYF. CDR3 nucleotide sequence: TGTGCCAGCAGCGAAGGGACAGGGGCCGCCTACGAGCAGTACTTC.

The rearrangement links TRBV5-6 to TRBJ2-1, with 9 bases fitting TRBD2. This CDR3 has 14 amino acids. The junction had 6 bases not matched to a gene; V was cut back by 5 bases and J by 6 bases. Germline CDR1 and CDR2: SGHDT and YYEEEE. The DNA of the CDR3 is TGTGCCAGCAGTTCGGCGGGGGGGCCCAATGAGCAGTTCTTC. Encoded protein: CASSSAGGPNEQFF.

V and J are TRBV6-6 and TRBJ1-2; tentatively, D is TRBD1 (5 bases). The CDR3 has 13 amino acids. Trimming shortened V by 6 bases and J by 3 bases, and 11 bases separated the two germline ends. Germline values: CDR1 MNHNY, CDR2 SVGAGI (reference sequence). Written as DNA, the CDR3 is TGTGCCAGCAGGCGGGACGGGGACTATGGCTACACCTTC. Encoded protein: CASRRDGDYGYTF.

This clone was recorded once. This chain links TRBV9 with TRBJ2-1; D is possibly TRBD1 or TRBD2 (5 bases each). Germline assignment: CDR1 SGDLS and CDR2 YYNGEE. The CDR3 is 15 residues long. Trimming shortened V by 4 bases and J by 6 bases, and 17 bases separated the two germline ends. The CDR3 reads CASSQFPGTSNEQFF. The CDR3 DNA is TGTGCCAGCAGCCAATTCCCCGGGACCAGCAATGAGCAGTTCTTC.

This rearrangement joins TRBV6-1 to TRBJ1-3; D perhaps matches TRBD1 (5 bases). V lost 4 bases and J 4 bases, leaving 11 bases between the germline ends. Germline V gives CDR1 MNHNS, CDR2 SASEGT. The CDR3 contains 14 residues. The CDR3 is CASSGGRFGNTIYF. In DNA form, the CDR3 reads TGTGCCAGCAGTGGGGGACGTTTCGGAAACACCATATATTTT.

This clone was picked up one time. The chain recombines TRBV6-5 with TRBJ1-1; 7 bases are a match to TRBD1. The V segment lost 5 bases and the J segment 0 bases; nucleotides outside the gene matches: 6. The CDR3 is 15 amino acids. Germline CDR1 is MNHEY and CDR2 is SVGAGI. The CDR3 region has the DNA TGTGCCAGCAGTACCAGGGGGTACGTGAACACTGAAGCTTTCTTT. Its protein is CASSTRGYVNTEAFF.

The chain has TRBV10-2 and TRBJ2-3, with D tentatively TRBD2 (6 bases). From germline, CDR1 is WSHSY and CDR2 SAAADI. The germline V and J ends were trimmed by 3 bases and 3 bases, with 13 bases remaining between them. The CDR3 covers 15 residues. CDR3 DNA: TGCGCCAGCAGTGACCCCCCGGGACTGACAGATACGCAGTATTTT. It yields the protein CASSDPPGLTDTQYF.

The V and J genes are TRBV7-6 and TRBJ1-1; D is ambiguous. Germline V gene lookup returns CDR1 SGHVS and CDR2 FNYEAQ. Trimming left V 2 bases short and J 1 base short, with 11 bases between. The CDR3 is 15 amino acids. The CDR3 protein is CASSLSLGSNTEAFF. CDR3 sequence (DNA): TGTGCCAGCAGCTTATCCCTCGGATCGAACACTGAAGCTTTCTTT.

This clone was observed a single time. The chain links TRBV4-1 to TRBJ2-7; tentatively, D is TRBD1 or TRBD2 (5 bases each). The V end was cut by 0 bases, the J end by 6 bases, with 15 bases between. Germline V lookup: CDR1 MGHRA, CDR2 YSYEKL. The CDR3 is 15 amino acids. This CDR3 is CASSQEVGRGSEQYF. The CDR3 DNA sequence: TGCGCCAGCAGCCAAGAGGTGGGACGGGGTTCCGAGCAGTACTTC.

The chain has TRBV5-1 and TRBJ2-3; the D gene could be TRBD1 or TRBD2 (5 bases each). The CDR3 consists of 16 residues. V dropped 0 bases and J dropped 1 base, with 12 bases sitting between them. In germline, CDR1 is SGHRS, CDR2 YFSETQ. CDR3 protein: CASSLVRDQGTDTQYF. The CDR3 DNA sequence: TGCGCCAGCAGCTTGGTCAGGGACCAGGGCACAGATACGCAGTATTTT.

The V call is TRBV11-2, the J call TRBJ1-1; D not resolved. CDR1 SGHAT and CDR2 FQNNGV come from the germline V gene. The CDR3 totals 15 residues. Deletions cut 2 bases from V and 1 base from J, with 11 bases between. The CDR3 DNA reads TGTGCCAGCAGCTTACCGCCAACGGGGAACACTGAAGCTTTCTTT. Translating gives CASSLPPTGNTEAFF.

V and J are TRBV6-1 and TRBJ1-6; the match to TRBD1 covers 8 bases. The ends lost 3 bases at V and 7 bases at J; junction bases unmatched: 2. CDR1 MNHNS and CDR2 SASEGT come from the germline V gene. The CDR3 consists of 14 residues. CDR3 sequence: CASSEQGANSPLHF. The CDR3 DNA reads TGTGCCAGCAGTGAGCAGGGGGCGAATTCACCCCTCCACTTT.

The count of this clone is one. The chain recombines TRBV4-1 with TRBJ2-3; 14 nucleotides match TRBD2. The CDR3 runs 16 residues. The ends lost 5 bases at V and 6 bases at J; junction bases unmatched: 7. Germline-derived CDR1 and CDR2 are MGHRA and YSYEKL. The CDR3 region is CASSETSGGVRDTQYF. The CDR3 nucleotides read TGCGCCAGCAGCGAGACTAGCGGGGGGGTTCGCGATACGCAGTATTTT.